The 22 T cell receptor beta chains below were found in one sample sequenced in a study of neoadjuvant anti-PD-1 for oral cavity cancer (dated by TCRdb to the early 2020s). Interpreted using the paper, the time point label stands for: before neoadjuvant nivolumab. Receptors were amplified or captured by the immunoSEQ multiplex PCR assay. This is the immuneACCESS table as TCRdb keeps it, with only in-frame sequences that have V and J called. A part of the clones is gone; compared with another copy, unresolved V genes explain less than half, and the rest is unexplained. Recorded for this sample are tens of thousands of clones; 79% of them occurred a single time. The top ten constitute 2% to 3% of the sample. The sequenced sample was PBMCs, obtained before nivolumab (anti-PD-1) treatment. The receptors come from a person aged 35 to 85 with oral cavity squamous cell carcinoma.

The chain uses TRBV27 and TRBJ1-6; D unclear. Germline V gene data show CDR1 as MNHEY and CDR2 as SMNVEV (reference sequence). The length of the CDR3 is 14 residues. V lost 5 bases and J lost 11, with 16 bases in between. Written as DNA, the CDR3 is TGTGCCAGCAGTCCCCGATTTGGTAGCACACCCCTCCACTTT. Its translation is CASSPRFGSTPLHF.

The chain couples TRBV15 to TRBJ2-3, with 7 nucleotides matching TRBD2. This CDR3 spans 20 amino acids. Per germline, CDR1 LNHNV and CDR2 YYDKDF (reference sequence). Unmatched junction bases numbered 20, after V lost 1 base and J lost 4 bases. DNA for the CDR3: TGTGCCACCAGCAGAGCTTTGGGGGATGGACGGCTAGCGGAATCAGATACGCAGTATTTT. Translating gives CATSRALGDGRLAESDTQYF.

The chain recombines TRBV5-1 with TRBJ2-7; 7 bases line up with TRBD1. Germline V gene lookup returns CDR1 SGHRS and CDR2 YFSETQ. The trim removed 7 bases at V and 0 bases at J, leaving 4 bases unmatched. The CDR3 has 13 amino acids. The CDR3 spells CASFDRVSYEQYF. The CDR3 DNA sequence: TGCGCCAGCTTCGACAGGGTCTCCTACGAGCAGTACTTC. Supplemented by reference TRBV5-1 and TRBJ2-7, the full variable domain reads KAGVTQTPRYLIKTRGQQVTLSCSPISGHRSVSWYQQTPGQGLQFLFEYFSETQRNKGNFPGRFSGRQFSNSRSEMNVSTLELGDSALYLCASFDRVSYEQYFGPGTRLTVT.

This chain joins TRBV9 and TRBJ2-2; no definite D call. The V end lost 0 bases, the J end lost 2 bases, and 11 bases lay between the germline ends. CDR1 and CDR2 from the germline V gene are SGDLS and YYNGEE. The CDR3 has 16 amino acids. Here the CDR3 reads CASSVAGQINTGELFF. In DNA form, the CDR3 reads TGTGCCAGCAGCGTAGCCGGGCAGATAAACACCGGGGAGCTGTTTTTT.

The chain combines TRBV25-1 with TRBJ2-1; TRBD2 aligns across 9 bases. The CDR3 is 14 amino acids. V gave up 4 bases and J gave up 6 bases; unmatched junction bases: 4. Germline V lookup: CDR1 MGHDK, CDR2 SYGVNS. The CDR3 DNA follows: TGTGCCAGCAGTGCGAGGCGGGGGGGCAATGAGCAGTTCTTC. This sequence encodes CASSARRGGNEQFF.

V and J are TRBV27 and TRBJ1-5; perhaps TRBD1 as D (5 bases). Per the germline V gene, CDR1 is MNHEY and CDR2 is SMNVEV (reference sequence). Trimming cost V 1 base and J 3 bases, with 13 bases left between them. This CDR3 has 16 amino acids. The CDR3: CASSLLGVGVNQPQHF. The CDR3 DNA reads TGTGCCAGCAGTTTATTAGGGGTAGGAGTCAATCAGCCCCAGCATTTT.

This clone was seen only once. The rearrangement uses TRBV30 and TRBJ2-2; D possibly corresponds to TRBD1 (5 bases). V lost 2 bases, J lost 1 base, and 8 bases lay in between. CDR1 GTSNPN and CDR2 SVGIG come from the germline V gene (reference sequence). The length of the CDR3 is 14 residues. CDR3 protein: CAWSSQGNTGELFF. The CDR3, as DNA: TGTGCCTGGAGTTCGCAGGGGAACACCGGGGAGCTGTTTTTT.

The chain combines TRBV5-1 with TRBJ1-3; D may be TRBD1 (6 bases). The CDR3 spans 16 residues. Germline V lookup: CDR1 SGHRS, CDR2 YFSETQ. V lost 0 bases, J lost 2 bases, and 12 bases lay in between. For the CDR3, the DNA is TGCGCCAGCAGCTTGGCTTTCCCAGGGGCTGGAAACACCATATATTTT. It yields the protein CASSLAFPGAGNTIYF.

This rearrangement joins TRBV5-6 to TRBJ1-1, with 10 positions matching TRBD1. V gave up 4 bases and J gave up 7 bases; unmatched junction bases: 4. The CDR3 sequence is 13 residues long. Germline CDR1 SGHDT, CDR2 YYEEEE. The CDR3 DNA reads as TGTGCCAGCAGCCGCGGACAGGGGGTTGAAGCTTTCTTT. Translation gives CASSRGQGVEAFF.

The chain couples TRBV30 to TRBJ1-6; perhaps TRBD1 as D (5 bases). Germline loops: CDR1 GTSNPN, CDR2 SVGIG (reference sequence). Deletions cut 0 bases from V and 10 bases from J, with 13 bases between. The CDR3 has 14 residues. CDR3 sequence reads: CAWSVGARGSPLHF. CDR3 sequence (DNA): TGTGCCTGGAGTGTCGGGGCACGAGGGTCACCCCTCCACTTT.

The CDR3 DNA follows: TGTGCCAGCAGCCTAGGACTAGCGGGGCCTGGGAATGAGCAGTTCTTC. Amino acids: CASSLGLAGPGNEQFF. The chain is built from TRBV14 and TRBJ2-1, with 12 bases that match TRBD2. The germline gives CDR1 SGHDN, CDR2 FVKESK. Unmatched junction bases numbered 8, after V lost 4 bases and J lost 7 bases. The CDR3 runs to 16 residues.

The chain combines TRBV6-1 with TRBJ1-4, with D possibly being TRBD1 (5 bases). Germline lookup yields CDR1 MNHNS and CDR2 SASEGT. The length of the CDR3 is 16 residues. V was pared by 1 base and J by 1 base, with 10 bases between. CDR3 nucleotide sequence: TGTGCCAGCAGTGAAGTAGTGACAGTAACTAATGAAAAACTGTTTTTT. Translated: CASSEVVTVTNEKLFF.

V gene TRBV5-8 combines with J gene TRBJ2-2, with D unclear. The CDR3 is 14 amino acids. Trimming shortened V by 1 base and J by 2 bases, and 6 bases separated the two germline ends. CDR1 and CDR2 (germline): SGHTS, YDEGEE. CDR3 loop: CASSLLTNTGELFF. The CDR3 bases are TGTGCCAGCAGCTTGCTGACCAACACCGGGGAGCTGTTTTTT.

V and J are TRBV19 and TRBJ1-2, with 8 bases aligning to TRBD1. The V gene end was trimmed by 1 base and the J gene end by 0 bases; junction bases not matched to a gene: 7. There are 17 residues in the CDR3. Germline-derived CDR1 and CDR2 are LNHDA and SQIVND (reference sequence). CDR3 amino acids: CASSIAPRQGTNYGYTF. The CDR3 nucleotides read TGTGCCAGTAGTATAGCCCCTAGACAGGGGACTAACTATGGCTACACCTTC.

The chain joins TRBV29-1 to TRBJ2-3; 9 bases are shared with TRBD2. The CDR3 extends over 13 amino acids. Germline lookup yields CDR1 SQVTM and CDR2 ANQGSEA. The trim removed 6 bases at V and 2 bases at J, leaving 3 bases unmatched. The CDR3, as DNA: TGCAGCGTAAGCGGGAGGCTCACAGATACGCAGTATTTT. Translated: CSVSGRLTDTQYF.

As DNA, the CDR3 is TGTGCCAGCAGCTTAGCTAGCGGAAGCTCCTACGAGCAGTACTTC. Protein sequence: CASSLASGSSYEQYF. The chain combines TRBV11-2 with TRBJ2-7; 7 nucleotides match TRBD2. In germline, CDR1 is SGHAT, CDR2 FQNNGV. The V gene end was trimmed by 1 base and the J gene end by 0 bases; junction bases not matched to a gene: 3. The CDR3 spans 15 residues.

The chain carries TRBV7-9 and TRBJ2-1; D is possibly TRBD1 or TRBD2 (5 bases each). Trimming pared 1 base from V and 1 base from J, leaving 8 bases between. The CDR3 runs 15 residues. The germline V gene has CDR1 SEHNR and CDR2 FQNEAQ (reference sequence). CDR3 nucleotides: TGTGCCAGCAGCTTAGTGGGGGTTTCCTACAATGAGCAGTTCTTC. It yields the protein CASSLVGVSYNEQFF. The full variable domain, completed using reference TRBV7-9 and TRBJ2-1, is DTGVSQNPRHKITKRGQNVTFRCDPISEHNRLYWYRQTLGQGPEFLTYFQNEAQLEKSRLLSDRFSAERPKGSFSTLEIQRTEQGDSAMYLCASSLVGVSYNEQFFGPGTRLTVL.

The chain recombines TRBV5-1 with TRBJ1-6, with TRBD1 matching 7 bases. This CDR3 has 16 residues. J gave up 0 bases and V 7 bases, and 7 bases lay outside the gene matches. The germline CDR1 and CDR2 sequences are SGHRS and YFSETQ. The CDR3 here is CASAEGASSYNSPLHF. CDR3 bases: TGCGCCAGCGCCGAGGGGGCGAGCTCCTATAATTCACCCCTCCACTTT.

The chain is built from TRBV27 and TRBJ2-2; TRBD2 is a possible D gene (7 bases). The V gene lost 1 base and the J gene lost 7 bases, with 19 bases spanning the gap. The CDR3 runs 17 residues. CDR1 is MNHEY and CDR2 is SMNVEV in the germline V gene (reference sequence). CDR3: CASSLWMRGTSIGELFF. The CDR3 coding sequence is TGTGCCAGCAGTTTATGGATGCGGGGGACATCAATCGGGGAGCTGTTTTTT.

This rearrangement joins TRBV14 to TRBJ2-1; D gene uncertain. Germline V gene sequence: CDR1 SGHDN, CDR2 FVKESK. Trimming left V 2 bases short and J 5 bases short, with 13 bases between. The CDR3 loop spans 15 amino acids. CDR3 nucleotides: TGTGCCAGCAGCCAATTAGGGAATTCTAACAATGAGCAGTTCTTC. It translates to CASSQLGNSNNEQFF.

The chain has TRBV15 and TRBJ2-1; D uncertain. V dropped 3 bases and J dropped 0 bases, with 9 bases sitting between them. From germline, CDR1 is LNHNV and CDR2 YYDKDF (reference sequence). This CDR3 comprises 15 residues. The CDR3 protein is CATSSAGSSYNEQFF. The CDR3 DNA is TGTGCCACCAGCAGCGCAGGAAGCTCCTACAATGAGCAGTTCTTC.

The rearrangement joins TRBV13 to TRBJ1-1; D remains unclear. V lost 4 bases and J 1 base, leaving 16 bases between the germline ends. The length of the CDR3 is 16 residues. Per germline, CDR1 PRHDT and CDR2 FYEKMQ (reference sequence). The CDR3 is CASSSPAQVRNTEAFF. CDR3 sequence (DNA): TGTGCCAGCAGCTCCCCGGCGCAGGTCAGGAACACTGAAGCTTTCTTT.